This T cell receptor (beta chain) was profiled in a study of blood T cell repertoires in COVID-19. Across the whole study: Samples of COVID-19 (acute and convalescent) were obtained from the United States, Italy and Spain.

Clinical history as reported by participants underpinned cohort assignment. In the study's own analysis: Reference gene primers were amplified, and this amplification served to estimate nucleated cell counts. Measured with immunoSEQ multiplex PCR; TCRdb has only the in-frame clones, and not every one. Clonal size and the V and J genes are those of that table, whereas D and trimming came from the DNA. In the table there are under 450,000 clones, about 88% of which are singletons. Sequencing was done on a sample of PBMCs or T cells enriched from blood (not recorded which). This clonotype originated in a woman aged 25 to 39 who had recovered from COVID-19.

This CDR3 reads CASSGLTGAGNEKLFF. In nucleotides, the CDR3 is TGCGCCAGCAGCGGCCTTACAGGGGCGGGTAATGAAAAACTGTTTTTT. This rearrangement joins TRBV5-1 to TRBJ1-4, with 7 positions matching TRBD1. V gave up 4 bases and J gave up 4 bases; unmatched junction bases: 10. Germline CDR1 and CDR2: SGHRS and YFSETQ. The CDR3 is 16 amino acids. Full variable domain (remainder filled in from reference TRBV5-1 and TRBJ1-4): KAGVTQTPRYLIKTRGQQVTLSCSPISGHRSVSWYQQTPGQGLQFLFEYFSETQRNKGNFPGRFSGRQFSNSRSEMNVSTLELGDSALYLCASSGLTGAGNEKLFFGSGTQLSVL.